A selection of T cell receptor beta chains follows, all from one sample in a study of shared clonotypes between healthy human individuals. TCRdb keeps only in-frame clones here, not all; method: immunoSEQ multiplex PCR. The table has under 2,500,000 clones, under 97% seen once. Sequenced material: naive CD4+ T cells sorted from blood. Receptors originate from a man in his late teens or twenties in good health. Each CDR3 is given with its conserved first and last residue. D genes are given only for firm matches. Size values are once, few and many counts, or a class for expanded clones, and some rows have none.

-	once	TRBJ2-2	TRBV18	TGTGCCAGCTCACCAAAGCCCGGAACCGGGGAGCTGTTTTTT	CASSPKPGTGELFF
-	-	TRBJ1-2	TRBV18	TGTGCCAGCTCTCTCTCGTCGGGCAGTTATGGCTACACCTTC	CASSLSSGSYGYTF
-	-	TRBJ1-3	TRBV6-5	TGTGCCAGCAGTTTGGGGATTATGGGAAACACCATATATTTT	CASSLGIMGNTIYF
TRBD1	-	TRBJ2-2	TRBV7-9	TGTGCCAGCAACACACCAAAGACAGGGCGCGGCGGGGAGCTGTTTTTT	CASNTPKTGRGGELFF
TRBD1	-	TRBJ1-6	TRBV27	TGTGCCAGCAGTCCCGACAGGGTCTCACCCCTCCACTTT	CASSPDRVSPLHF
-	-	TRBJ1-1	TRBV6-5	TGTGCCAGCACTAAGGGATTTGGGACTGAAGCTTTCTTT	CASTKGFGTEAFF
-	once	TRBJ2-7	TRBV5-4	TGTGCCAGCAGCTTGGCCGGCAGCGGGTTATCCTACGAGCAGTACTTC	CASSLAGSGLSYEQYF
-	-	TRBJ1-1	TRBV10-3	TGTGCCATCAGTGAGTCCGGGACTGGGGCTTTCTTT	CAISESGTGAFF
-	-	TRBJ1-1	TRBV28	TGTGCCAGCAGTCGCCTGATGAACACTGAAGCTTTCTTT	CASSRLMNTEAFF
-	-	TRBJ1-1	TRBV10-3	TGTGCCATCAGTGAAAGGGGCACTGAAGCTTTCTTT	CAISERGTEAFF
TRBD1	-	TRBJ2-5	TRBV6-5	TGTGCCAGCAGTTTTACAGGGGGGTACCAAGAGACCCAGTACTTC	CASSFTGGYQETQYF
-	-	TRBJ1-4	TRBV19	TGTGCCAGTAGCCCACAGGGAGTAGTAGGAGAAAAACTGTTTTTT	CASSPQGVVGEKLFF
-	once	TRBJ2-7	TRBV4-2	TGTGCCAGCAGCCAAGATGTTCACGAGCAGTACTTC	CASSQDVHEQYF
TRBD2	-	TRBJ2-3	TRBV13	TGTGCCAGCAGCTCTCTAGCGGGAGCCACAGATACGCAGTATTTT	CASSSLAGATDTQYF
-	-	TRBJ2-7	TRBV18	TGTGCCAGCTCACCAACGGTCCTCCACGGTCAGAACGAGCAGTACTTC	CASSPTVLHGQNEQYF
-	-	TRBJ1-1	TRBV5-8	TGTGCCAGCAGCTTGTACGAGGCTCCGAACACTGAAGCTTTCTTT	CASSLYEAPNTEAFF
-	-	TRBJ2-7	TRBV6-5	TGTGCCAGCCAACCTGATCCAGCGGCCTACGAGCAGTACTTC	CASQPDPAAYEQYF
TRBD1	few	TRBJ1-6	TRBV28	TGTGCCACTCATGACAGGGAGGATTCACCCCTCCACTTT	CATHDREDSPLHF
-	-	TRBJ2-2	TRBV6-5	TGTGCCACCACGAGCAACACCGGGGAGCTGTTTTTT	CATTSNTGELFF
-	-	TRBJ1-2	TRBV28	TGTGCCAGCAGTTTGTACGGGATCGGCTACACCTTC	CASSLYGIGYTF
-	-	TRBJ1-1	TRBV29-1	TGCAGCGTTGAATTGAAGGCTACGAACACTGAAGCTTTCTTT	CSVELKATNTEAFF
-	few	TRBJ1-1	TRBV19	TGTGCCAGTAGCCTCATCGAGGGGGTCACTGAAGCTTTCTTT	CASSLIEGVTEAFF
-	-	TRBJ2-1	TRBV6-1	TGTGCCAGCAGTCCAGTGGGGAGATACAATGAGCAGTTCTTC	CASSPVGRYNEQFF
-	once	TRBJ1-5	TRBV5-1	TGCGCCAGCAGCTTGGAGCGGGGTCAGCCCCAGCATTTT	CASSLERGQPQHF
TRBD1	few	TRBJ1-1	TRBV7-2	TGTGCCAGCAGCTCGGACAGGGGTGAAGCTTTCTTT	CASSSDRGEAFF
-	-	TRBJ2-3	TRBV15	TGTGCCACCAGCAAGGACGGGAACGGCACAGATACGCAGTATTTT	CATSKDGNGTDTQYF
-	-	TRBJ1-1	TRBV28	TGTGCCAGCAGTGACAGAGGTAACACTGAAGCTTTCTTT	CASSDRGNTEAFF
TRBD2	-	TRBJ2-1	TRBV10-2	TGCGCCAGCAGTGAGCTAGCGGGAGCGGGTGAGCAGTTCTTC	CASSELAGAGEQFF
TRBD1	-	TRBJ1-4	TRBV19	TGTGCCACCCAGGGACAGGGGTTTGAAAAACTGTTTTTT	CATQGQGFEKLFF
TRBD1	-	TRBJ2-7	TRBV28	TGTGCCAGCAGTTCGCCGGGACAGGGTGGCCACGAGCAGTACTTC	CASSSPGQGGHEQYF
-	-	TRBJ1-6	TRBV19	TGTGCCAGTAGCTTTACAGATTCACCCCTCCACTTT	CASSFTDSPLHF
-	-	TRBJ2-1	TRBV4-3	TGCGCCAGCAGCCAAGACCCCTACAATGAGCAGTTCTTC	CASSQDPYNEQFF
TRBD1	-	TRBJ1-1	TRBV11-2	TGTGCCAGCAGCTCCTTAGGGGGCCGGAACACTGAAGCTTTCTTT	CASSSLGGRNTEAFF
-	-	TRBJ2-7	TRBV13	TGTGCCAGCAGCTTCGGGGTAGGGATCTACGAGCAGTACTTC	CASSFGVGIYEQYF
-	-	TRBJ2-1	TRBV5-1	TGCGCCAGCAGCTTGGCTTCCGTGGGAGTAACCTACAATGAGCAGTTCTTC	CASSLASVGVTYNEQFF
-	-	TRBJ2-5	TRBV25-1	TGTGCCAGCAGTGAACTTACGAGTACAGGGAGGGAGACCCAGTACTTC	CASSELTSTGRETQYF
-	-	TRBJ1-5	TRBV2	TGTGCCAGCAGTGATCAGGGCTGGAGCAATCAGCCCCAGCATTTT	CASSDQGWSNQPQHF
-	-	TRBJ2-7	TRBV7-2	TGTGCCAGCAGCTTAGAGGGCACGAAGATACGAGAGCAGTACTTC	CASSLEGTKIREQYF
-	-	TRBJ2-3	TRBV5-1	TGCGCCAGCAGTATTTTATCCGGGCCAGGGGACACAGATACGCAGTATTTT	CASSILSGPGDTDTQYF
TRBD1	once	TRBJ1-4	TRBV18	TGTGCCAGCTCACCACTGGGAGGACAGGGGAATGAAAAACTGTTTTTT	CASSPLGGQGNEKLFF
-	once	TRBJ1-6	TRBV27	TGTGCCAGCCGTCAAACCCCCGGGGCCTCCTATAATTCACCCCTCCACTTT	CASRQTPGASYNSPLHF
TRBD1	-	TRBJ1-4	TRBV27	TGTGCCAGCAGTCTCTACCGGGACAGGGGGGAAAAACTGTTTTTT	CASSLYRDRGEKLFF
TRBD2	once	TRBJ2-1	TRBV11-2	TGTGCCAGCAGCCGTCCGGGACTAGCGGTTCAGGGAGAGCAGTTCTTC	CASSRPGLAVQGEQFF
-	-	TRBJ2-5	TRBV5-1	TGCGCCAGCAGCTTCGGAACGGGAGAGACCCAGTACTTC	CASSFGTGETQYF
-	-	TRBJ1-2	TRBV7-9	TGTGCCAGCAGCCCAGGAGTGGAGTCCTATGGCTACACCTTC	CASSPGVESYGYTF
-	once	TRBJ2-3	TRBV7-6	TGTGCCAGCAGCCCCCTGGATATTGGGGGCACAGATACGCAGTATTTT	CASSPLDIGGTDTQYF
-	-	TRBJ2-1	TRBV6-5	TGTGCCAGCAGTTACGGCCGGGGACATTACAATGAGCAGTTCTTC	CASSYGRGHYNEQFF
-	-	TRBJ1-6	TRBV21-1	TGTGCCAGCAGCAAAGTAGGCACCTATAATTCACCCCTCCACTTT	CASSKVGTYNSPLHF
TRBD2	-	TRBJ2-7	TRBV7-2	TGTGCCAGCAGACCTAGCGGGGGAGTCTACGAGCAGTACTTC	CASRPSGGVYEQYF